A selection of T cell receptor beta chains follows, all from one sample in a study of cytomegalovirus exposure and HLA in healthy donors. Data came from immunoSEQ multiplex PCR; TCRdb stores just in-frame clones and leaves some out. Here the sample spans under 250,000 clones, roughly nine tenths being singletons. The sequenced sample was PBMCs. The source is a man younger than 35 in good health and CMV-seropositive. Both conserved end residues are part of each CDR3. Rows give clone size only sometimes, using once, few, many, or a class for an expanded clone.

V	J	size	CDR3
TRBV10-2	TRBJ2-1	.	CASNLSGRLNEQFF
TRBV7-9	TRBJ1-3	.	CASSSTSSGNTIYF
TRBV15	TRBJ1-2	.	CATSRDLRGGGYTF
TRBV27	TRBJ1-1	few	CASSFSNPNTEAFF
TRBV6-1	TRBJ2-7	few	CASRETADEQYF
TRBV7-2	TRBJ1-1	few	CASSLDLGTLRGRTEAFF
TRBV5-1	TRBJ1-5	.	CASSWGTGQPQHF
TRBV4-1	TRBJ2-1	.	CASSQGRLAGVGNEQFF
TRBV28	TRBJ2-7	.	CASSFSGRGWVEQYF
TRBV27	TRBJ2-7	.	CASSFRRGPYEQYF
TRBV15	TRBJ1-5	.	CATSRLGGPQHF
TRBV12-5	TRBJ1-1	.	CASGQTSPGQDTEAFF